One sample yielded the 22 T cell receptor beta chains listed below, sequenced in a study of PD-1 blockade in classical Hodgkin lymphoma. The repertoire was sequenced with immunoSEQ multiplex PCR; TCRdb's copy has only in-frame clones and lacks some. Found here are tens of thousands of clones, around 71% of them singletons; the top ten hold less than 4%. Brentuximab vedotin exposure varied, and every patient relapsed after autologous stem cell transplantation. The starting material was peripheral blood mononuclear cells (PBMCs), obtained at baseline. These receptors were taken from a human donor with classical Hodgkin lymphoma.

This clone has just a few counts. The rearrangement links TRBV29-1 to TRBJ1-1; D possibly corresponds to TRBD1 (5 bases). The V and J ends lost 4 bases and 0 bases respectively, with 15 bases between them. The CDR3 sequence is 15 residues long. The germline V gene has CDR1 SQVTM and CDR2 ANQGSEA. The DNA of the CDR3 is TGCAGCGTTGTAATCCCCCAGGGAATGAACACTGAAGCTTTCTTT. Translated: CSVVIPQGMNTEAFF.

The rearrangement links TRBV6-5 to TRBJ1-2; 9 positions agree with TRBD1. Germline lookup yields CDR1 MNHEY and CDR2 SVGAGI. This CDR3 region has 13 residues. V was pared by 4 bases and J by 6 bases, with 3 bases of the junction left unmatched. The CDR3 loop reads CASSWGTGNGYTF. In DNA, the CDR3 is TGTGCCAGCAGTTGGGGGACAGGGAATGGCTACACCTTC.

The chain combines TRBV5-1 with TRBJ1-4; a possible D gene is TRBD1 (5 bases). V was cut by 6 bases and J by 6 bases, with 12 bases left in between. Germline values: CDR1 SGHRS, CDR2 YFSETQ. The CDR3 sequence is 13 residues long. As DNA, the CDR3 is TGCGCCAGCACCGGACAAGATTATGAAAAACTGTTTTTT. Residues: CASTGQDYEKLFF.

The chain combines TRBV6-6 with TRBJ1-5; possible D gene TRBD1, 5 bases. Trimming took off 2 bases at V and 1 base at J, with 9 bases between the two ends. Germline V gives CDR1 MNHNY, CDR2 SVGAGI (reference sequence). The CDR3 is 15 residues long. The CDR3 sequence: CASSYGGNSNQPQHF. DNA of the CDR3: TGTGCCAGCAGTTACGGGGGTAACAGCAATCAGCCCCAGCATTTT.

This chain uses TRBV9 with TRBJ1-4; a weak D match, TRBD1 (5 bases). This CDR3 is built from 15 residues. With 0 bases removed from V and 5 bases from J, the gap between germline ends came to 11 bases. Per the germline V gene, CDR1 is SGDLS and CDR2 is YYNGEE. Here the CDR3 reads CASSVGGSSNEKLFF. The CDR3 nucleotides are TGTGCCAGCAGCGTAGGGGGCAGCTCAAATGAAAAACTGTTTTTT.

V is TRBV28 and J is TRBJ2-5; D may be TRBD1 or TRBD2 (6 bases each). The CDR3 is 15 residues long. The germline V and J ends were trimmed by 3 bases and 4 bases, with 15 bases remaining between them. The germline CDR1 and CDR2 sequences are MDHEN and SYDVKM. CDR3 loop: CASSFEGGGGETQYF. CDR3 coding DNA: TGTGCCAGCAGTTTTGAGGGAGGAGGGGGAGAGACCCAGTACTTC.

The chain uses TRBV7-2 and TRBJ2-3; D uncertain. V dropped 3 bases and J dropped 5 bases, with 3 bases sitting between them. CDR3 length equals 11 residues. Germline V CDR1 and CDR2: SGHTA, FQGNSA. Here the CDR3 reads CASSFIDTQYF. CDR3 in DNA: TGTGCCAGCAGCTTTATAGATACGCAGTATTTT.

The chain employs TRBV9 and TRBJ1-6; the D is unclear. This CDR3 comprises 16 residues. Germline V lookup: CDR1 SGDLS, CDR2 YYNGEE. V lost 0 bases and J 5 bases, leaving 12 bases between the germline ends. The CDR3 loop is CASSVGGGPNNSPLHF. The DNA for the CDR3 is TGTGCCAGCAGCGTAGGAGGAGGACCCAATAATTCACCCCTCCACTTT.

J is TRBJ2-5 and V is TRBV7-8, with TRBD2 matching 12 bases. The germline V gene has CDR1 SGHVS and CDR2 FQNEAQ. The junction had 11 bases not matched to a gene; V was cut back by 5 bases and J by 7 bases. The CDR3 contains 16 residues. CDR3 loop: CASSQRLAGAGGTQYF. DNA of the CDR3: TGTGCCAGCAGCCAGAGACTAGCGGGGGCCGGGGGGACCCAGTACTTC.

The chain recombines TRBV20-1 with TRBJ2-1; possible D gene TRBD2, 5 bases. Trimming took off 3 bases at V and 9 bases at J, with 9 bases between the two ends. The germline gives CDR1 DFQATT, CDR2 SNEGSKA (reference sequence). The CDR3 extends over 11 amino acids. CDR3 nucleotide sequence: TGCAGTGCTAGCCTAGCAGTTGAGCAGTTCTTC. It codes for CSASLAVEQFF.

On this clone itself: Mismatch with germline at one junction end may stem from a read error. The rearrangement uses TRBV4-2 and TRBJ1-6, with a weak D call TRBD1 (5 bases). There are 15 residues in the CDR3. Germline CDR1 reads LGHNA; CDR2 reads YNFKEQ. CDR3 DNA sequence: TGTGCCAGCACCCAATCCGACAGAAGTAATTCACCCCTCCACTTT. It is translated as CASTQSDRSNSPLHF.

This rearrangement joins TRBV19 to TRBJ1-5, with 7 positions matching TRBD1. The CDR3 extends over 17 amino acids. CDR1 LNHDA and CDR2 SQIVND come from the germline V gene (reference sequence). V dropped 7 bases and J dropped 4; count of bases not matched to a gene: 16. This chain's CDR3 is CASTTPGEGAANQPQHF. The CDR3 bases are TGTGCCAGTACCACCCCGGGGGAGGGGGCAGCAAATCAGCCCCAGCATTTT.

The gene calls are TRBV9 and TRBJ2-7; D may be TRBD2 (6 bases). Trimming stripped 4 bases from V and 1 base from J, with 12 bases between. The germline CDR1 and CDR2 sequences are SGDLS and YYNGEE. CDR3 length equals 14 residues. In DNA form, the CDR3 reads TGTGCCAGCAGCTCGGAACGGGGGTCCTACGAGCAGTACTTC. Translation: CASSSERGSYEQYF.

This clone was seen a few times. This sequence joins TRBV5-1 and TRBJ2-7; the match to TRBD1 covers 8 bases. J gave up 5 bases and V 1 base, and 11 bases lay outside the gene matches. The CDR3 length is 16 residues. CDR1 is SGHRS and CDR2 is YFSETQ in the germline V gene. The CDR3 sequence is CASSLSGAGGIDEQYF. For the CDR3, the DNA is TGCGCCAGCAGCTTGTCCGGGGCAGGGGGCATTGACGAGCAGTACTTC.

This sequence joins TRBV7-3 and TRBJ2-3; D assignment may be TRBD1 or TRBD2 (5 bases each). With 6 bases removed from V and 2 bases from J, the gap between germline ends came to 12 bases. The CDR3 loop spans 14 amino acids. The V gene's germline CDR1 is SGHTA and CDR2 FQGTGA. The CDR3: CASSILGVTDTQYF. For the CDR3, the DNA is TGTGCCAGCAGTATACTAGGGGTCACAGATACGCAGTATTTT.

The gene calls are TRBV19 and TRBJ2-1; D is uncertain. The germline V gene encodes CDR1 LNHDA and CDR2 SQIVND (reference sequence). This CDR3 is 11 amino acids long. V was pared by 3 bases and J by 9 bases, with 6 bases between. The CDR3 DNA is TGTGCCAGTAGTATGATCGGTGAGCAGTTCTTC. Amino acid sequence: CASSMIGEQFF.

This clone has just a few counts. V gene TRBV15 combines with J gene TRBJ1-1, with 8 bases fitting TRBD1. CDR3 length: 13 residues. The trim removed 3 bases at V and 10 bases at J, leaving 7 bases unmatched. Looked up from germline, CDR1 is LNHNV and CDR2 is YYDKDF (reference sequence). For the CDR3, the DNA is TGTGCCACCAGCAGTGACAGGGGAGAGGGAGCTTTCTTT. Protein: CATSSDRGEGAFF.

CDR3 sequence reads: CASSLFDGTQYF. In DNA, the CDR3 is TGTGCCAGCAGTTTATTTGACGGGACCCAGTACTTC. The chain combines TRBV28 with TRBJ2-5; D ambiguous. The V and J ends lost 1 base and 7 bases respectively, with 7 bases between them. The CDR3 loop spans 12 amino acids. Germline V gene sequence: CDR1 MDHEN, CDR2 SYDVKM.

The chain has TRBV4-3 and TRBJ2-7; D may correspond to TRBD1 or TRBD2 (6 bases each). The V and J ends lost 1 base and 3 bases respectively, with 16 bases between them. The CDR3 length is 16 residues. The germline gives CDR1 LGHNA, CDR2 YSLEER. CDR3 sequence: CASSQGEVGGGYEQYF. CDR3 coding DNA: TGCGCCAGCAGCCAAGGGGAGGTTGGGGGCGGCTACGAGCAGTACTTC.

This rearrangement joins TRBV4-3 to TRBJ2-2, with 8 bases identical to TRBD1. CDR3 length: 18 residues. Germline trimming cut 3 bases from V and 0 bases from J; bases unmatched to any gene: 9. The germline CDR1 and CDR2 sequences are LGHNA and YSLEER. CDR3 protein: CASSQGGTGGSNTGELFF. CDR3 DNA sequence: TGCGCCAGCAGCCAGGGCGGGACAGGAGGGTCGAACACCGGGGAGCTGTTTTTT.

This chain connects TRBV5-8 to TRBJ1-2, with 7 bases lining up with TRBD1. CDR1 is SGHTS, CDR2 YDEGEE, per germline. This CDR3 is 16 amino acids long. V gave up 4 bases and J gave up 4 bases; unmatched junction bases: 13. CDR3 amino acids: CASSLDRLGIGYGYTF. The DNA of the CDR3 is TGTGCCAGCAGCCTGGACAGGCTGGGCATAGGCTATGGCTACACCTTC.

Worth noting for this clone: A junction end diverges from the germline sequence, so it may reflect a read error. The rearrangement joins TRBV2 to TRBJ1-2; TRBD1 is a possible D gene (6 bases). Germline values: CDR1 SNHLY, CDR2 FYNNEI. This CDR3 has 13 amino acids. This chain's CDR3 is CASILDSWYDYTF. In DNA, the CDR3 is TGTGCCAGCATATTGGACAGCTGGTATGACTACACCTTC.